Below, one T cell receptor (beta chain) is given with its context. Its cognate antigen is unknown. The assay was immunoSEQ multiplex PCR, and TCRdb's table has in-frame clones only and misses some. The sample contains some 64,000 clones, more than 75% of which appear only once. The data were taken from a study of T cell responses to AZD1222 COVID-19 vaccine. Study background: Pooled together were second doses at about 4 or about 12 weeks. General observations from the study: The study identified only five or six AZD1222 recipients as seropositive at baseline. It was only after the peak T cell response that any repertoires were sampled. After two AZD1222 doses, spike-specific TCR breadth and depth rose versus day 0.

Germline lookup yields CDR1 SGHDT and CDR2 YYEEEE. Deletions cut 2 bases from V and 3 bases from J, with 7 bases between. The CDR3 spans 13 residues. This TCR was sampled from an adult in good health. The V and J genes are TRBV5-6 and TRBJ2-3; D gene unclear. The starting material was peripheral blood, obtained on day 0 of AZD1222 vaccination. The CDR3 loop reads CASSFAQTDTQYF. In DNA, the CDR3 is TGTGCCAGCAGCTTTGCCCAAACAGATACGCAGTATTTT. Combining the CDR3 with reference TRBV5-6 and TRBJ2-3 gives the whole variable domain DAGVTQSPTHLIKTRGQQVTLRCSPKSGHDTVSWYQQALGQGPQFIFQYYEEEERQRGNFPDRFSGHQFPNYSSELNVNALLLGDSALYLCASSFAQTDTQYFGPGTRLTVL.